The clone carrying this TCR beta chain was seen a few times. TCRdb used MiXCR to reprocess the 5' RACE reads, holding one entry per CDR3 protein. The sample records tens of thousands of distinct CDR3 sequences, 28% being singletons. CDR3 size: 14 residues. Trimming left V 4 bases short and J 12 bases short, with 21 bases between. Looked up from germline, CDR1 is GTSNPN and CDR2 is SVGIG (reference sequence). This chain links TRBV30 with TRBJ1-4; TRBD1 might be the D (5 bases). The specimen was naive CD4+ T cells sorted from blood. As for subset: naive CD4+ T cells, CD4+CD45RA+CD25-. This sequence originates from a female donor with breast cancer. The CDR3 region has the DNA TGTGCCTGGAACGGCCTACTAGGGGCCAACCAACTGTTTTTT. As protein: CAWNGLLGANQLFF.